This T cell receptor (beta chain) was documented in a study of blood T cell repertoires in COVID-19. Study as a whole: Spain, Italy and the United States supplied samples that represented acute and convalescent COVID-19. Sources were T cells, B-cell-depleted T cells, or PBMCs; the material itself was cDNA or gDNA.

Trimming shortened V by 5 bases and J by 2 bases, and 33 bases separated the two germline ends. The V gene's germline CDR1 is MNHNY and CDR2 SVGAGI (reference sequence). This CDR3 has 21 residues. In the authors' workflow: Amplification from reference gene primers served as the basis for estimated nucleated cell counts. Only in-frame clones appear in the TCRdb table, and some are missing; sequencing was by immunoSEQ multiplex PCR. That table supplies the V and J calls and clone size; D and trimming were determined from the DNA. This table holds some 320,000 clones, roughly 85% found once. This chain joins TRBV6-6 and TRBJ1-2; a weak D match, TRBD1 (6 bases). Material: peripheral blood. The receptor was derived from a human donor in a cohort sampled during active COVID-19. The CDR3 loop reads CASSPYTYEKGGVGLNYGYTF. The CDR3 DNA sequence: TGTGCCAGCAGTCCTTATACCTACGAAAAAGGGGGAGTGGGTTTGAACTATGGCTACACCTTC.